This TCR beta chain is drawn from a study of OX40 agonist ivuxolimab in advanced cancers. Trimming pared 6 bases from V and 5 bases from J, leaving 19 bases between. Germline V gives CDR1 MNHEY, CDR2 SMNVEV (reference sequence). The CDR3 runs to 15 residues. General study points: Both blood CD4+ and CD8+ T cells showed clonal growth by week 6 at 0.1 to 3.0 mg/kg.

Here immunoSEQ multiplex PCR was the method, and the copy in TCRdb shows in-frame clones only, minus some. The table lists 90,000 to 100,000 clones, about 91% of them singletons, with 2.6% in the top ten. Comments on this clone: Its antigen is not identified.

Material: CD4+ or CD8+ T cells sorted from blood, obtained in a trial of the OX40 agonist ivuxolimab. The TCR sequence derives from an adult with an advanced solid tumor such as melanoma, head and neck, liver or kidney cancer. The chain has TRBV27 and TRBJ1-1; D gene unclear. In DNA, the CDR3 is TGTGCCAGCAGCCTCAAAATTCTGGGAACAACTGAAGCTTTCTTT. It translates to CASSLKILGTTEAFF.